A selection of T cell receptor beta chains follows, all from one sample in a study of blood T cells in healthy people across ages. TCRdb redid the calling of the 5' RACE reads with MiXCR, one entry per CDR3 protein. The sample shows 720,000 or so distinct CDR3 sequences, around 41% of them seen only once. Material: blood. These TCRs come from a man at least 80 years old in good health. The CDR3 runs from the conserved cysteine through the conserved F or W. Each record gives: V gene, J gene, clone size, D gene, CDR3 DNA, CDR3 protein. The D gene is left open where the match is weak. Only some rows state a clone size, as once, few, many or a class for expanded clones.

TRBV27	TRBJ1-2	-	TRBD1	TGTGCCAGCAGTACGGGACAGGGTGAATTGAACTATGGCTACACCTTC	CASSTGQGELNYGYTF
TRBV7-6	TRBJ2-3	-	TRBD2	TGTGCCAGCAGCATGGGACGAGCGGGAAGTTTGGCAGATACGCAGTATTTT	CASSMGRAGSLADTQYF
TRBV5-1	TRBJ2-2	-	TRBD2	TGCGCCAGCAGCTTGGGGCGGACTAGCGGCACCGGGGAGCTGTTTTTT	CASSLGRTSGTGELFF
TRBV6-6	TRBJ2-1	-	-	TGTGCCAGCAGTCCAGGACCCTCCGCCTACAATGAGCAGTTCTTC	CASSPGPSAYNEQFF
TRBV18	TRBJ2-7	-	TRBD1	TGTGCCAGCTCACTTCAGACAGGGCCCTGGGAGCAGTACTTC	CASSLQTGPWEQYF
TRBV20-1	TRBJ2-5	-	-	TGCAGTGCTACAAGAGGGGAGACCCAGTACTTC	CSATRGETQYF
TRBV12-3/TRBV12-4	TRBJ2-7	-	TRBD2	TGTGCCAGCAGTTTAAGCCCAGGGACTAGCGCCAACAATGAGCAGTACTTC	CASSLSPGTSANNEQYF
TRBV7-2	TRBJ1-2	-	-	TGTGCCAGCATACCCCCGTTGGGGTTTCGAGGTGGCTACACCTTC	CASIPPLGFRGGYTF
TRBV24-1	TRBJ2-2	few	TRBD2	TGTGCCACCAGTGTCCAGGGACTAGCCCCATCGAACACCGGGGAGCTGTTTTTT	CATSVQGLAPSNTGELFF
TRBV4-1	TRBJ2-5	few	-	TGCGCCAGCAGCCAAGATCGTTTAGGGGCGCGAATAGAGACCCAGTACTTC	CASSQDRLGARIETQYF
TRBV7-3	TRBJ2-1	few	TRBD2	TGTGCCAGCAGCTTAGCCCTAGGGCGGGAGGCCGAGCAGTTCTTC	CASSLALGREAEQFF
TRBV7-2	TRBJ2-1	-	-	TGTGCCAGCGTATTAGGGAGAGGGGGGTACTACAATGAGCAGTTCTTC	CASVLGRGGYYNEQFF
TRBV4-3	TRBJ2-7	few	TRBD1	TGCGCCAGCAGCCAGGCTGCGGGACAGGCCTACGAGCAGTACTTC	CASSQAAGQAYEQYF
TRBV6-5	TRBJ2-5	many	TRBD2	TGTGCCAGCAGTCCAGCGGGGGGTGTAAAGACCCAGTACTTC	CASSPAGGVKTQYF
TRBV27	TRBJ1-2	few	TRBD1	TGTGCCAGCAGTTTACGTTCAGGGGGCTTTGGCTACACCTTC	CASSLRSGGFGYTF
TRBV6-2/TRBV6-3	TRBJ1-1	-	-	TGTGCCAGCAGTTACGCGGGCAGTAACACTGAAGCTTTCTTT	CASSYAGSNTEAFF
TRBV5-1	TRBJ2-5	-	TRBD2	TGCGCCAGCAGCTTCACTAGCGGGAGGAGGATAAATGAGCAGTACTTC	CASSFTSGRRINEQYF
TRBV20-1	TRBJ2-1	-	-	TGCAGTGCTAGAGAGACGGGGGTTTACAATGAGCAGTTCTTC	CSARETGVYNEQFF
TRBV27	TRBJ2-1	many	-	TGTGCCAGCAGTCCACAGGCCAGTTACAATGAGCAGTTCTTC	CASSPQASYNEQFF
TRBV12-3/TRBV12-4	TRBJ2-3	many	TRBD2	TGTGCCAGCAGTTCGACCTGGACTAGAGCGATGACAGATACGCAGTATTTT	CASSSTWTRAMTDTQYF
TRBV4-1	TRBJ2-1	few	TRBD2	TGCGCCAGCAGCCAAGAGCCTAGCGGGAGTGGGGGTGAGCAGTTCTTC	CASSQEPSGSGGEQFF
TRBV6-2/TRBV6-3	TRBJ2-1	-	-	TGTGCCAGCAGTTACTCCTTGGGAGCTCCAAATGAGCAGTTCTTC	CASSYSLGAPNEQFF
TRBV6-6	TRBJ2-7	few	-	TGTGCCACCTCATTTAGCTACGAGCAGTACTTC	CATSFSYEQYF
TRBV7-6	TRBJ2-3	many	TRBD2	TGTGCCAGCAGCTTAGACGTAGCGGGAGCCGCAGATACGCAGTATTTT	CASSLDVAGAADTQYF
TRBV27	TRBJ1-4	-	-	TGTGCCAGCAGGGACCGGGGTACTGAAAAACTGTTTTTT	CASRDRGTEKLFF
TRBV10-1	TRBJ2-3	few	-	TGCGCCAGCAGTGATGGAACAGGGGGCCGTCTAGCGGGGAAAACTAGCACAGATACGCAGTATTTT	CASSDGTGGRLAGKTSTDTQYF
TRBV4-3	TRBJ2-4	few	TRBD1	TGCGCCAGCAGCCAAACCGGGACAGGGAACAAAAACATTCAGTACTTC	CASSQTGTGNKNIQYF
TRBV2	TRBJ2-7	once	TRBD2	TGTGCCAGCAGTGAAGGATTAGCGGGAGTGGGGAATGAGCAGTACTTC	CASSEGLAGVGNEQYF
TRBV6-1	TRBJ2-5	-	TRBD1	TGTGCCAGCAGCGACCGCTTACCGGGACAGCTCCAAGAGACCCAGTACTTC	CASSDRLPGQLQETQYF
TRBV7-2	TRBJ2-2	-	-	TGTGCCAGCAGCACTGACTTCACCGGGGAGCTGTTTTTT	CASSTDFTGELFF
TRBV20-1	TRBJ2-7	few	TRBD1	TGCAGTGCTAGAGATGGTCGGCAGGGGGCTCGAGAGCAGTACTTC	CSARDGRQGAREQYF
TRBV12-3/TRBV12-4	TRBJ2-7	-	TRBD1	TGTGCCAGCAGTTACCCATCCGGGACAGGGAACGAGCAGTACTTC	CASSYPSGTGNEQYF
TRBV7-2	TRBJ2-2	-	-	TGTGCCAGCAGCTCCTTCCCCAGGGGTAGCGGGGAGCTGTTTTTT	CASSSFPRGSGELFF
TRBV6-2/TRBV6-3	TRBJ2-7	-	-	TGTGCCAGCTCCGAGCACGGAACCTCCTACGAGCAGTACTTC	CASSEHGTSYEQYF
TRBV28	TRBJ2-5	-	-	TGTGCCAGCAGATTGGGAGTAGGGACTGGTGGCGAGACCCAGTACTTC	CASRLGVGTGGETQYF
TRBV7-9	TRBJ1-2	-	-	TGTGCCAGCAGCGTAGCCCTTACAGAGTATGGCTACACCTTC	CASSVALTEYGYTF
TRBV7-2	TRBJ2-5	-	TRBD1	TGTGCCAGCAGCGGCAGGGGGCGACAAGAGACCCGGTACTTC	CASSGRGRQETRYF
TRBV20-1	TRBJ1-5	many	-	TGCAGTGCTAGGGATAGCAATCAGCCCCAGCATTTT	CSARDSNQPQHF